The subject of this entry is one T cell receptor beta chain. Its antigen is undetermined. The record originates from a study of shared clonotypes between healthy human individuals. Study-wide results and caveats: Clonotypes shared by all four sorted-subset donors had higher generation probabilities than non-shared clonotypes. Clonotype sharing among donors was expected to depend on sequencing depth.

V lost 3 bases to trimming and J lost 1 base; unmatched junction nucleotides: 3. Per germline, CDR1 GTSNPN and CDR2 SVGIG (reference sequence). The CDR3 has 15 residues. Using immunoSEQ multiplex PCR, the repertoire was profiled, and TCRdb retains in-frame clones only, with some absent. The sample contains a few million clones, around nine tenths of which appear only once. The donor population consisted of healthy HIV-negative adults with no recent acute infections or vaccinations. Division of CD4+ cells produced a CD45RA+ naive subset and a CD45RA-negative memory subset. Sequencing used naive CD4+ T cells sorted from blood. Subset of the sample: CD45RA+ positively selected. The TCR comes from a man aged 18 to 30 in good health. This rearrangement joins TRBV30 to TRBJ2-3; 11 bases are shared with TRBD2. The CDR3 coding sequence is TGTGCCTGGAGACTGGGACTAGCGGGCACAGATACGCAGTATTTT. This sequence encodes CAWRLGLAGTDTQYF.